This is a list of T cell receptor beta chains from one sample in a study of T cell responses to AZD1222 COVID-19 vaccine. TCRdb's table, derived via immunoSEQ multiplex PCR, lists solely in-frame clones and lacks some. The repertoire includes about 95,000 clones, 85% to 90% of them detected once, and approximately 3.7% sits in the top ten. This specimen consisted of peripheral blood, obtained on day 0 of AZD1222 vaccination. These receptors all stem from an adult in good health. Both conserved end residues are trimmed from each CDR3. Each record gives: CDR3 protein, D gene, V gene, J gene. The D gene is left open where the match is weak.

ASSPGGGLYNEQF	TRBD2	TRBV5-8	TRBJ2-1
AIKGLAGMSDTQY	TRBD2	TRBV10-3	TRBJ2-3
ASSLEVGTIY	.	TRBV7-9	TRBJ1-3
ASRTLDRGTDTQY	TRBD1	TRBV6-5	TRBJ2-3
ASSLYLQGTTNEKLF	TRBD1	TRBV28	TRBJ1-4
ASSKGAPDTQY	TRBD1	TRBV12-3/TRBV12-4	TRBJ2-3
ASSFSGTNEKLF	.	TRBV27	TRBJ1-4
SVSPSLGNTEAF	.	TRBV29-1	TRBJ1-1
ASSFEGHGPNYGYT	.	TRBV5-6	TRBJ1-2
ASSSPGEENTGELF	.	TRBV23-1	TRBJ2-2
ASSLSIYNTQY	.	TRBV14	TRBJ2-3
ASSLRVKGYT	.	TRBV6-2/TRBV6-3	TRBJ1-2
ASSPGLVGNTEAF	.	TRBV27	TRBJ1-1
ASSLPFAGEETQY	TRBD2	TRBV18	TRBJ2-5
ASTPEAQPTDTQY	.	TRBV7-9	TRBJ2-3
ASSLPKGRDIYTEAF	.	TRBV28	TRBJ1-1
AWSVTTGGGGYT	TRBD1	TRBV30	TRBJ1-2
ASSYKLLAGLSYNEQF	TRBD2	TRBV6-2/TRBV6-3	TRBJ2-1
ASGFEGGKAF	.	TRBV5-1	TRBJ1-1
ASSRQGFGYT	TRBD1	TRBV6-5	TRBJ1-2
ASSPTPGDYGYT	.	TRBV5-4	TRBJ1-2
ASSLGRNLNSPLH	.	TRBV7-9	TRBJ1-6
ASSLGWASDYNEQF	.	TRBV7-2	TRBJ2-1
ASSGQESSYNEQF	.	TRBV9	TRBJ2-1
ASSLLGGLLYEQY	.	TRBV11-2	TRBJ2-7
ASSLRAETQY	.	TRBV5-1	TRBJ2-5
ASSPPGRIANTGELF	.	TRBV18	TRBJ2-2
ASSIYLGLSSEQY	.	TRBV19	TRBJ2-7
ASSPTPTSWETQY	TRBD2	TRBV5-1	TRBJ2-5
AISEPWVRRDEQY	.	TRBV10-3	TRBJ2-7
ASSDTTGANTEAF	TRBD1	TRBV5-1	TRBJ1-1
AWEETGGLGYT	TRBD1	TRBV30	TRBJ1-2
ASISKTGQGTGELF	TRBD1	TRBV5-1	TRBJ2-2
ASSERAQAVTDTQY	.	TRBV25-1	TRBJ2-3
ASSLDTVPSGNTIY	.	TRBV7-6	TRBJ1-3
ASSPRLVGANYGYT	.	TRBV6-6	TRBJ1-2
SGEGQRSTEAF	.	TRBV29-1	TRBJ1-1
ASRGQINTEAF	TRBD1	TRBV2	TRBJ1-1
ASSLAGTGFTEAF	TRBD1	TRBV5-1	TRBJ1-1
ASSPRTPDTQY	.	TRBV11-3	TRBJ2-3
ASSSRTGEAGYT	TRBD1	TRBV7-2	TRBJ1-2
AISVREGEKLF	.	TRBV10-3	TRBJ1-4
ASSDVGSSYNEQF	.	TRBV6-4	TRBJ2-1
ASHDGTEAF	.	TRBV2	TRBJ1-1
ASSPRFYDEQSSYEQY	.	TRBV4-1	TRBJ2-7
ASSRGFGTDTQY	.	TRBV19	TRBJ2-3
ASSFRGAGSPLH	.	TRBV5-4	TRBJ1-6
AIRDRANEKLF	TRBD1	TRBV10-3	TRBJ1-4
ASSFRRLHEKLF	.	TRBV27	TRBJ1-4
ASSQGTGISGNTIY	TRBD1	TRBV3-1/TRBV3-2	TRBJ1-3
ASRDRGITDTQY	TRBD1	TRBV13	TRBJ2-3
SVGGLAGVTGELF	TRBD2	TRBV29-1	TRBJ2-2
ASSFSGGTEAF	.	TRBV27	TRBJ1-1
ASSADRGNEHEQF	TRBD1	TRBV28	TRBJ2-1
ATSREGAGALGGYT	.	TRBV15	TRBJ1-2
ASSPDSRTDTQY	.	TRBV28	TRBJ2-3
ASSQGVGYYGYT	.	TRBV18	TRBJ1-2
ASSPGPNSPLH	.	TRBV5-1	TRBJ1-6
ASSVGPRRTYQETQY	.	TRBV9	TRBJ2-5
ASRKTGSYEQY	TRBD1	TRBV6-5	TRBJ2-7